The 21 T cell receptor beta chains reported below all come from one sample, sequenced in a study of regulatory T cells in long-lasting Graves disease. Noted time point: newly diagnosed GD, antithyroid drugs for less than 3 months. PBMC-derived RNA was used for the TCR library. Relying on iRepertoire HTBI primers and Arm-PCR of CDR3 regions, the team built TCR beta libraries. MiXCR, run by TCRdb on the multiplex PCR reads, gives a single entry per CDR3 protein. The sample yields 420,000 or so distinct CDR3 sequences, approximately 16% seen once. Another study also made use of these data, one on T cells in Graves' hyperthyroidism and ophthalmopathy.

Sequenced here: peripheral blood mononuclear cells (PBMCs), sampled at new diagnosis, from a patient treated with antithyroid drugs. These receptors all come from a woman aged 18-29 years with Graves disease.

This clonotype was recorded at least ten times. The chain joins TRBV27 to TRBJ2-5; TRBD2 might be the D (6 bases). V shed 5 bases and J shed 3 bases, with 22 bases lying between them. Germline V CDR1 and CDR2: MNHEY, SMNVEV (reference sequence). The CDR3 is made up of 17 amino acids. As DNA, the CDR3 is TGTGCCAGCAGTCCTCGGCAACCGGGACTGAGCAAAGAGACCCAGTACTTC. The encoded protein is CASSPRQPGLSKETQYF.

This clonotype has just a few counts. The genes are TRBV6-1 and TRBJ2-2, with TRBD1 matching over 7 bases. Germline values: CDR1 MNHNS, CDR2 SASEGT. CDR3 length: 15 amino acids. With V trimmed by 6 bases and J by 5 bases, 9 bases remained unmatched. CDR3 sequence (DNA): TGTGCCAGCAGGAGACCGGGACAGAGGACCGGGGAGCTGTTTTTT. Protein sequence: CASRRPGQRTGELFF.

This clonotype has only a few counts. The chain employs TRBV28 and TRBJ2-3; 7 bases align to TRBD2. V gave up 3 bases and J gave up 6 bases; unmatched junction bases: 6. The V gene's germline CDR1 is MDHEN and CDR2 SYDVKM. This CDR3 spans 14 amino acids. The CDR3 sequence is CASSFRLGGDTQYF. The CDR3 nucleotides read TGTGCCAGCAGTTTTAGGCTGGGGGGGGATACGCAGTATTTT.

The rearrangement links TRBV30 to TRBJ2-2; D possibly corresponds to TRBD1 (6 bases). The CDR3 is 13 amino acids. The ends were cut back, 4 bases at V and 6 bases at J, with 12 bases in the middle. CDR1 is GTSNPN and CDR2 is SVGIG in the germline V gene (reference sequence). For the CDR3, the DNA is TGTGCCTGGATTCAGGGGAGCTCCGGGGAGCTGTTTTTT. This gives the protein CAWIQGSSGELFF.

The V and J genes are TRBV2 and TRBJ2-7, with D maybe TRBD1 (5 bases). There are 15 residues in the CDR3. Germline V CDR1 and CDR2: SNHLY, FYNNEI. Trimming removed 6 bases at V and 0 bases at J, with 15 bases between. CDR3: CASRSRQPRSYEQYF. CDR3 DNA: TGTGCCAGCAGATCTAGACAGCCACGCTCCTACGAGCAGTACTTC.

The V and J genes are TRBV9 and TRBJ2-7, with a weak D call TRBD1 (6 bases). Germline CDR1 is SGDLS and CDR2 is YYNGEE. V gave up 4 bases and J gave up 0 bases, with 17 bases separating them. The length of the CDR3 is 16 residues. CDR3 loop: CASSPVQGSVSYEQYF. The CDR3 DNA follows: TGTGCCAGCAGCCCCGTGCAGGGGTCGGTCTCCTACGAGCAGTACTTC. Combining the CDR3 with reference TRBV9 and TRBJ2-7 gives the whole variable domain DSGVTQTPKHLITATGQRVTLRCSPRSGDLSVYWYQQSLDQGLQFLIQYYNGEERAKGNILERFSAQQFPDLHSELNLSSLELGDSALYFCASSPVQGSVSYEQYFGPGTRLTVT.

This clonotype was picked up many times. This chain connects TRBV28 to TRBJ2-1; TRBD1 matches at 7 bases. In germline, CDR1 is MDHEN, CDR2 SYDVKM. Trimming took 5 bases from V and 5 from J; bases not matched to a gene: 12. The CDR3 is 16 residues long. The CDR3 sequence is CASSPSTGRYHNEQFF. Here the CDR3 DNA reads TGTGCCAGCAGTCCATCGACAGGGCGATACCACAATGAGCAGTTCTTC.

The rearrangement links TRBV10-2 to TRBJ1-4; no firm D call. Germline V gene sequence: CDR1 WSHSY, CDR2 SAAADI. CDR3 length equals 14 residues. V dropped 4 bases and J dropped 10 bases, with 16 bases sitting between them. This CDR3 reads CASSGERWSGKLFF. The CDR3 bases are TGCGCCAGCAGTGGCGAACGTTGGAGTGGAAAACTGTTTTTT.

This clonotype was counted many times. This rearrangement joins TRBV7-9 to TRBJ1-1; D is uncertain. The CDR3 has 15 amino acids. The germline CDR1 and CDR2 sequences are SEHNR and FQNEAQ (reference sequence). V was trimmed by 6 bases and J by 0 bases, leaving 14 bases between them. The CDR3 DNA is TGTGCCAGCAGACCGATAAAGGAGATGAACACTGAAGCTTTCTTT. It yields the protein CASRPIKEMNTEAFF. The full variable domain, in which reference TRBV7-9 and TRBJ1-1 provide the parts outside the CDR3, is DTGVSQNPRHKITKRGQNVTFRCDPISEHNRLYWYRQTLGQGPEFLTYFQNEAQLEKSRLLSDRFSAERPKGSFSTLEIQRTEQGDSAMYLCASRPIKEMNTEAFFGQGTRLTVV.

Ten or more counts support this clonotype. V is TRBV6-1 and J is TRBJ1-2, with D tentatively TRBD1 (5 bases). This CDR3 has 13 amino acids. Germline V lookup: CDR1 MNHNS, CDR2 SASEGT. V was cut by 7 bases and J by 2 bases, with 11 bases left in between. The CDR3 loop reads CASIVAGNYGYTF. As DNA, the CDR3 is TGTGCCAGCATAGTCGCAGGGAACTATGGCTACACCTTC.

Only a few counts were recorded for this clonotype. The CDR3 bases are TGTGCCAGCAGCACCCGAGCGGGGAGCCCTTACGAGCAGTACTTC. Translated, it gives CASSTRAGSPYEQYF. The rearrangement joins TRBV7-2 to TRBJ2-7; TRBD2 agrees at 7 bases. The V gene's germline CDR1 is SGHTA and CDR2 FQGNSA. The V segment lost 5 bases and the J segment 4 bases; nucleotides outside the gene matches: 11. The CDR3 is 15 residues long. Based on the CDR3 plus reference TRBV7-2 and TRBJ2-7, the full variable domain is GAGVSQSPSNKVTEKGKDVELRCDPISGHTALYWYRQSLGQGLEFLIYFQGNSAPDKSGLPSDRFSAERTGGSVSTLTIQRTQQEDSAVYLCASSTRAGSPYEQYFGPGTRLTVT.

This clonotype was recorded many times. The gene calls are TRBV12-5 and TRBJ2-2, with TRBD1 identical over 8 bases. Trimming removed 7 bases from V and 7 bases from J; junction bases left unmatched: 14. The CDR3 covers 16 residues. Germline V gene lookup returns CDR1 LGHNT and CDR2 FRNRAP. CDR3 sequence (DNA): TGTGCTAGTGAGGGACAGGCGTTGGGTGTAGTCGGGGAGCTGTTTTTT. Amino acids: CASEGQALGVVGELFF.

In its sample, this clonotype was seen many times. This rearrangement joins TRBV7-2 to TRBJ2-1, with a possible D match to TRBD2 (6 bases). CDR3 length: 17 residues. Germline CDR1 SGHTA, CDR2 FQGNSA. The V end was cut by 5 bases, the J end by 0 bases, with 17 bases between. CDR3 sequence: CASSPMFAGSSYNEQFF. The DNA for the CDR3 is TGTGCCAGCAGCCCAATGTTTGCGGGGAGCTCCTACAATGAGCAGTTCTTC.

This clonotype was seen ten or more times. The gene calls are TRBV20-1 and TRBJ2-2; a weak D match, TRBD2 (5 bases). Germline V CDR1 and CDR2: DFQATT, SNEGSKA (reference sequence). V was trimmed by 3 bases and J by 4 bases, leaving 15 bases between them. The CDR3 sequence is 15 residues long. CDR3 amino acids: CSASSGLRSTGELFF. In nucleotides, the CDR3 is TGCAGTGCTAGCTCTGGACTTAGAAGCACCGGGGAGCTGTTTTTT.

This clonotype was seen ten or more times. The V call is TRBV12-3 or TRBV12-4, the J call TRBJ2-7; possibly TRBD2 for D (6 bases). The CDR3 extends over 14 amino acids. Trimming pared 5 bases from V and 4 bases from J, leaving 15 bases between. The CDR3 nucleotides are TGTGCCAGCAGTCTAACCCCCGGGACTTACGAGCAGTACTTC. Amino acids: CASSLTPGTYEQYF.

The V call is TRBV18, the J call TRBJ1-2; maybe TRBD1 (6 bases). V dropped 6 bases and J dropped 8 bases, with 16 bases sitting between them. This CDR3 has 13 amino acids. Germline CDR1 is KGHSH and CDR2 is LQKENI. The CDR3 DNA sequence: TGTGCCAGCTCCCTTGGAGGGGACAAGGGCTACACCTTC. It codes for CASSLGGDKGYTF.

This clonotype was counted between two and nine times. The DNA for the CDR3 is TGTGCCATCAGTCTCCAGGGGAGGTGGGATGAGCAGTTCTTC. Translation: CAISLQGRWDEQFF. The chain employs TRBV10-3 and TRBJ2-1, with D possibly called TRBD1 or TRBD2 (6 bases each). Trimming stripped 5 bases from V and 8 bases from J, with 16 bases between. CDR3 length: 14 residues. Germline lookup yields CDR1 ENHRY and CDR2 SYGVKD.

This chain links TRBV15 with TRBJ2-7, with 9 bases matching TRBD2. Germline CDR1 LNHNV, CDR2 YYDKDF (reference sequence). The trim removed 5 bases at V and 2 bases at J, leaving 10 bases unmatched. The CDR3 runs to 16 residues. CDR3 region: CATSRESGRYPYEQYF. CDR3 nucleotides: TGTGCCACCAGCCGCGAGAGCGGGAGGTATCCCTACGAGCAGTACTTC.

This clonotype was seen a handful of times. The chain couples TRBV18 to TRBJ2-1, with D unresolved. CDR1 is KGHSH, CDR2 LQKENI, per germline. The V end was cut by 0 bases, the J end by 5 bases, with 8 bases between. This CDR3 contains 14 residues. CDR3 in DNA: TGTGCCAGCTCACCACCCGGCGGACACAATGAGCAGTTCTTC. It is translated as CASSPPGGHNEQFF.

Only a few counts were recorded for this clonotype. The chain recombines TRBV29-1 with TRBJ1-2; weak D call: TRBD1 (5 bases). Germline V CDR1 and CDR2: SQVTM, ANQGSEA. V was cut by 7 bases and J by 6 bases, with 15 bases left in between. CDR3 length: 12 residues. The CDR3 loop is CSAVPTEDGYTF. The CDR3 DNA is TGCAGCGCCGTCCCGACAGAGGATGGCTACACCTTC. The whole variable domain, remainder taken from reference TRBV29-1 and TRBJ1-2, is SAVISQKPSRDICQRGTSLTIQCQVDSQVTMMFWYRQQPGQSLTLIATANQGSEATYESGFVIDKFPISRPNLTFSTLTVSNMSPEDSSIYLCSAVPTEDGYTFGSGTRLTVV.

This clonotype has a handful of counts. The chain recombines TRBV9 with TRBJ2-5; D not certain. The CDR3 has 14 residues. Germline loops: CDR1 SGDLS, CDR2 YYNGEE. V shed 0 bases and J shed 1 base, with 7 bases lying between them. The DNA of the CDR3 is TGTGCCAGCAGCGTAGGGGCTGCCCAAGAGACCCAGTACTTC. It encodes CASSVGAAQETQYF. Supplemented by reference TRBV9 and TRBJ2-5, the full variable domain reads DSGVTQTPKHLITATGQRVTLRCSPRSGDLSVYWYQQSLDQGLQFLIQYYNGEERAKGNILERFSAQQFPDLHSELNLSSLELGDSALYFCASSVGAAQETQYFGPGTRLLVL.